This T cell receptor beta chain was sequenced during a study of early T cells in non-severe SARS-CoV-2 infection. Study as a whole: With bulk RNA from unsorted whole blood as input, sequencing yielded unpaired chains.

CDR1 SGHTA and CDR2 FQGTGA come from the germline V gene. The CDR3 sequence is 13 residues long. V was pared by 3 bases and J by 4 bases, with 8 bases between. In its sample, this clonotype was seen many times. Its matching antigen is unknown. Study-level findings and limits: Matches to VDJdb favored anti-spike CD8 responses and missed private and CD4 specificities.

TCRdb reprocessed the 5' RACE reads with MiXCR, giving one entry per CDR3 protein. Of approximately 85,000 distinct CDR3 sequences in the sample, 9% to 15% were seen once. The sequence was collected from an adult who was a healthcare worker with PCR-confirmed SARS-CoV-2 infection or an uninfected control (not recorded which). The J gene is TRBJ2-3, the V gene TRBV7-3, with D unclear. Material for sequencing was whole blood. The CDR3 nucleotides read TGTGCCAGCAGCTTGTCCCTCCCAGATACGCAGTATTTT. This translates into CASSLSLPDTQYF.